This record covers a single TCR beta chain. Its target is not known. The source of the sample is a study of cytotoxic CD8 clonotypes in ibrutinib-treated CLL. The wider study: IGHV unmutated about 17; relapsed/refractory 11; treatment-naive roughly 14. Partial response was seen in approximately 24 patients and complete response in 2; after median about 70 months, about 14 stayed remitted, around 12 progressed. Productive templates per sample averaged roughly 260,000; productive rearrangements, some 99,000.

Assay: immunoSEQ multiplex PCR; the TCRdb copy retains only in-frame clones and omits some. The data show about 72,000 clones, with more than 75% seen just once and around 7.6% held by the top ten. Study outcomes and limitations: Public clonotypes, found uncommonly, either contracted or stayed stable on treatment.

The germline V gene encodes CDR1 LGHNA and CDR2 YNFKEQ. The CDR3 contains 14 residues. V dropped 0 bases and J dropped 7 bases, with 12 bases sitting between them. This sample comprised PBMCs, obtained at disease progression, from a patient treated with ibrutinib. The rearrangement uses TRBV4-2 and TRBJ1-2; no clear D gene. The sequence derives from a human donor with chronic lymphocytic leukemia. The CDR3 region has the DNA TGTGCCAGCAGCCAAGAAAAAGTGGTGTCTGGCTACACCTTC. Its translation is CASSQEKVVSGYTF.